These 11 T cell receptor beta chains came from one sample sequenced in a study of cytomegalovirus exposure and HLA in healthy donors. The PCR employed 60 Vbeta primers together with 13 Jbeta primers. The assay was immunoSEQ multiplex PCR, and TCRdb's table has in-frame clones only and misses some. The profile shows 150,000 or so clones, about three quarters of them singletons. Sequences were obtained from PBMCs. All receptors come from a man in his fifties in good health and CMV-seropositive.

The rearrangement joins TRBV7-8 to TRBJ2-7, with a weak D call TRBD1 (5 bases). V was pared by 2 bases and J by 2 bases, with 19 bases between. CDR3 length: 17 amino acids. Germline CDR1 SGHVS, CDR2 FQNEAQ. CDR3 in DNA: TGTGCCAGCAGCTTACCCGGTGTAAAGGGGTCACCCTACGAGCAGTACTTC. Encoded protein: CASSLPGVKGSPYEQYF.

The genes are TRBV28 and TRBJ1-3; 10 positions agree with TRBD1. This CDR3 spans 16 amino acids. Per the germline V gene, CDR1 is MDHEN and CDR2 is SYDVKM. Germline trimming cut 5 bases from V and 0 bases from J; bases unmatched to any gene: 4. The CDR3: CASSEDRGFSGNTIYF. The DNA for the CDR3 is TGTGCCAGCAGTGAGGACAGGGGGTTCTCTGGAAACACCATATATTTT.

This clone was recorded at least ten times. The chain links TRBV6-6 to TRBJ2-7, with 8 positions matching TRBD1. Germline trimming cut 2 bases from V and 6 bases from J; bases unmatched to any gene: 3. This CDR3 comprises 13 residues. Germline CDR1 MNHNY, CDR2 SVGAGI (reference sequence). CDR3 in amino acids: CASSYQGAPEQYV. CDR3 DNA: TGTGCCAGCAGTTACCAGGGGGCGCCCGAGCAGTACGTC.

The chain combines TRBV18 with TRBJ2-3; 7 bases fit TRBD1. CDR1 and CDR2 from the germline V gene are KGHSH and LQKENI. The CDR3 contains 15 residues. With V trimmed by 2 bases and J by 0 bases, 2 bases remained unmatched. CDR3 coding DNA: TGTGCCAGCTCACCAGACAGGGTCAGCACAGATACGCAGTATTTT. Residues: CASSPDRVSTDTQYF. The full variable domain, in which reference TRBV18 and TRBJ2-3 provide the parts outside the CDR3, is NAGVMQNPRHLVRRRGQEARLRCSPMKGHSHVYWYRQLPEEGLKFMVYLQKENIIDESGMPKERFSAEFPKEGPSILRIQQVVRGDSAAYFCASSPDRVSTDTQYFGPGTRLTVL.

The chain employs TRBV28 and TRBJ1-1, with no clear D. Per the germline V gene, CDR1 is MDHEN and CDR2 is SYDVKM. V lost 11 bases and J lost 4, with 14 bases in between. This CDR3 region has 12 residues. Here the CDR3 DNA reads TGTGCCGCAAACCCGGGAGGCACTGAAGCTTTCTTT. Its translation: CAANPGGTEAFF.

The V call is TRBV28, the J call TRBJ1-1; perhaps TRBD1 as D (5 bases). CDR1 is MDHEN, CDR2 SYDVKM, per germline. This CDR3 comprises 14 residues. Trimming took off 2 bases at V and 1 base at J, with 8 bases between the two ends. CDR3 coding DNA: TGTGCCAGCAGTTTACAGGGCGGGAACACTGAAGCTTTCTTT. Its protein is CASSLQGGNTEAFF.

V and J are TRBV2 and TRBJ2-2, with TRBD2 as a possible D gene (6 bases). The CDR3 loop spans 15 amino acids. Germline V gene lookup returns CDR1 SNHLY and CDR2 FYNNEI. With 1 base removed from V and 2 bases from J, the gap between germline ends came to 8 bases. Written as DNA, the CDR3 is TGTGCCAGCAGTGAAGAGGGGACTAACACCGGGGAGCTGTTTTTT. Translated: CASSEEGTNTGELFF.

This rearrangement joins TRBV6-6 to TRBJ2-5; unclear D gene. The germline CDR1 and CDR2 sequences are MNHNY and SVGAGI (reference sequence). Trimming took 2 bases from V and 1 from J, leaving 8 bases between them. This CDR3 spans 14 amino acids. For the CDR3, the DNA is TGTGCCAGCAGTTACGGCCCACCCCAAGAGACCCAGTACTTC. Translating it yields CASSYGPPQETQYF.

This clone came up once. This rearrangement joins TRBV2 to TRBJ2-1; 16 nucleotides match TRBD2. The V gene's germline CDR1 is SNHLY and CDR2 FYNNEI. The CDR3 runs to 16 residues. The ends lost 4 bases at V and 9 bases at J; junction bases unmatched: 6. CDR3 in amino acids: CASSVKGLAGGSEQFF. The CDR3 region has the DNA TGTGCCAGCAGTGTTAAGGGACTAGCGGGGGGGAGTGAGCAGTTCTTC.

This CDR3 reads CATSSDAGADEQFF. DNA of the CDR3: TGTGCCACCAGCAGTGACGCAGGGGCCGATGAGCAGTTCTTC. The chain is built from TRBV15 and TRBJ2-1, with D tentatively TRBD1 (6 bases). The CDR3 loop spans 14 amino acids. Trimming removed 3 bases from V and 8 bases from J, with 14 bases in between. The V gene's germline CDR1 is LNHNV and CDR2 YYDKDF (reference sequence).

This chain uses TRBV5-6 with TRBJ2-3; 9 bases map to TRBD1. In germline, CDR1 is SGHDT, CDR2 YYEEEE. The V gene end was trimmed by 1 base and the J gene end by 1 base; junction bases not matched to a gene: 4. The CDR3 loop spans 16 amino acids. The CDR3 bases are TGTGCCAGCAGCTTGCTGACAGGGGGGGGCACAGATACGCAGTATTTT. Translated, it gives CASSLLTGGGTDTQYF.